This T cell receptor (beta chain) was identified in a study of blood T cell repertoires in COVID-19. Study summary: Spain, Italy and the United States supplied samples that represented acute and convalescent COVID-19. The analysed material was cDNA or gDNA that came from T cells, B-cell-depleted T cells, or PBMCs.

As originally analysed: By means of reference gene primer amplification, nucleated cell counts were estimated. Assay used: immunoSEQ multiplex PCR; TCRdb lists only in-frame clones, some missing. V and J calls plus clone size are reproduced from that table; the DNA served to infer D and trimming. Here the sample spans approximately 79,000 clones, 80% to 90% being singletons. CDR1 SGHAT and CDR2 FQNNGV come from the germline V gene. Trimming cost V 4 bases and J 2 bases, with 14 bases left between them. This CDR3 spans 15 amino acids. This clone was observed once. Sample: peripheral blood. The genes are TRBV11-2 and TRBJ1-2, with D tentatively TRBD1 (6 bases). The receptor was derived from a woman aged 45-65 years with acute or convalescent COVID-19. The CDR3 spells CASSSYRAGNYGYTF. DNA of the CDR3: TGTGCCAGCAGCTCCTACAGGGCCGGGAACTATGGCTACACCTTC.